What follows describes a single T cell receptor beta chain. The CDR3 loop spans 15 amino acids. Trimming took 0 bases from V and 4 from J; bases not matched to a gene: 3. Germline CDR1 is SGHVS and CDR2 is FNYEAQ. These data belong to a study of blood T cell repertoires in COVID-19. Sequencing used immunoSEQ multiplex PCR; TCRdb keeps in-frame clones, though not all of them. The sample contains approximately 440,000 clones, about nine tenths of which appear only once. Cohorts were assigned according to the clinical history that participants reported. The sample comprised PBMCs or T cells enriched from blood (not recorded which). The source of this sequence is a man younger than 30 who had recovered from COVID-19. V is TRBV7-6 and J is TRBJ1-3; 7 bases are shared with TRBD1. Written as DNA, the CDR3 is TGTGCCAGCAGCTTAGCAGGGGGCTCGGGAAACACCATATATTTT. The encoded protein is CASSLAGGSGNTIYF.